The clone carrying this TCR beta chain has at least ten counts. Its specificity is unknown. The data originate from a study of T cells after yellow fever vaccination. The ends were cut back, 5 bases at V and 4 bases at J, with 5 bases in the middle. This CDR3 comprises 11 residues. Germline CDR1 reads SEHNR; CDR2 reads FQNEAQ (reference sequence). Study-wide results and limits: Although the secondary response was weaker, it peaked faster, at day 5 versus 15. Clonotype sharing between CD4 and CD8 compartments was small.

TCRdb processed the 5' RACE reads anew with MiXCR; each CDR3 protein has one entry. Here the sample spans approximately 340,000 distinct CDR3 sequences, 8% to 10% being singletons. This specimen was PBMCs, taken on the day of the first yellow fever vaccination. The V call is TRBV7-9, the J call TRBJ1-2; D gene unclear. The receptor comes from a man aged 18 to 29 who received the YFV17D yellow fever vaccine. DNA of the CDR3: TGTGCCAGCAGCGCTGCCTATGGCTACACCTTC. Translated, it gives CASSAAYGYTF.